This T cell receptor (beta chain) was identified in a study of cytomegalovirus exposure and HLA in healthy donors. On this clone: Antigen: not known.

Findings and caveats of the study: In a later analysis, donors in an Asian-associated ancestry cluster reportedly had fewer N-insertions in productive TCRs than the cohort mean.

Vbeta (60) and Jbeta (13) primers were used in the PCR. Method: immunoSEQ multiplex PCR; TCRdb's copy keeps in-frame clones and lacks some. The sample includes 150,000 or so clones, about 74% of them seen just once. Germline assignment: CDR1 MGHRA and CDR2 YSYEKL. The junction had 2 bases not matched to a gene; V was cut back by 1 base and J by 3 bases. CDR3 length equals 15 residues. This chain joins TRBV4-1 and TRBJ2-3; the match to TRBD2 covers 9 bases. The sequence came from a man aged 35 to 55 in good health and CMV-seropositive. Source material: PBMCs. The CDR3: CASSQVLAGTDTQYF. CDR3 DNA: TGCGCCAGCAGCCAAGTCCTAGCGGGGACAGATACGCAGTATTTT.